This TCR beta chain was obtained from a study of identical twins. Study-level points and caveats: Cord blood beta clonotypes present at high abundance carried fewer insertions; no such pattern appeared in memory repertoires.

CDR1 SGHAT and CDR2 FQNNGV come from the germline V gene. With 4 bases clipped from V and 4 bases from J, the junction kept 2 bases outside the gene matches. The CDR3 covers 15 residues. Regarding this clonotype: Its antigen remains unidentified.

Via MiXCR, TCRdb re-called the 5' RACE reads, giving one row per CDR3 protein. Here the sample spans 450,000 or so distinct CDR3 sequences, more than 13% being singletons. The data also belong to a second study, concerning yellow fever vaccine responses in identical twins.

The chain carries TRBV11-2 and TRBJ2-5, with TRBD2 matching over 14 bases. The sequence was obtained from a woman younger than 30 in good health. Material for sequencing was CD4+ T cells sorted from blood. CDR3 sequence: CASSSGTSGRETQYF. CDR3 sequence (DNA): TGTGCCAGCAGCTCGGGGACTAGCGGGAGAGAGACCCAGTACTTC.